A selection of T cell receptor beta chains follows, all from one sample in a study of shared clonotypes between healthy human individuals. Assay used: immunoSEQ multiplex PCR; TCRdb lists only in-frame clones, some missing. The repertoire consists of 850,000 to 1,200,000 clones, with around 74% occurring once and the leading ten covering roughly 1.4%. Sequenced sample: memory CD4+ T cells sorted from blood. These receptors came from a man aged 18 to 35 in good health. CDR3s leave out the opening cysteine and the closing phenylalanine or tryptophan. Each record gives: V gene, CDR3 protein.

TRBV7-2 ASSSSNSGSEQF
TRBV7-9 ASSQLGREKTDTQY
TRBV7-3 ASSLSVGPDTQY
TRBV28 ASSFGAAGGRNIQY
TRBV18 ASSPGAGSTGELF
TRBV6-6 ASSSGGSYGYT
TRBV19 ASSIRGSLGSSYEQY
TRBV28 ASGSTGGESFYT
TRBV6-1 ASSEGVGSGANVLT
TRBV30 AWRAGTRYGYT
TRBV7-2 ASSDGTRLEQY
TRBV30 AWSSSYEQY
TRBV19 ASAGGANIQY
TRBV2 ASRGIFMTSSYNEQF
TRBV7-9 ASSLTGSTDTQY
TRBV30 AWRDRRRSSTDTQY
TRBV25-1 ASSGRGQGNSPLH
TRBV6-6 ASSTGARNEKLF
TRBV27 ASSPRTSGRPGTDTQY
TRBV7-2 ASSLDRGPGELF
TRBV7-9 ASSLEGGELF
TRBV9 ASSVELAGGDTQY
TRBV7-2 ASRSSLMNTEAF
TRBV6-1 ASSESRTVGNTIY
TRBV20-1 SARTSRI
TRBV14 ASSQDRQVQY
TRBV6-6 ASSPGLLGYEKLF
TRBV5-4 ASSQTGPPVYGYT
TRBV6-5 ASASPGSDTQY
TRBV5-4 ASSLSLSAATNTGELF
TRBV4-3 ARRMAIANTGELF
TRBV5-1 ASSGQGFSNSPLH
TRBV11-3 ASSLTGDPYNEQF
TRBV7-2 ASSSRQDALH
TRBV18 ASSLFQETQY
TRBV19 ASSANDRARGYT
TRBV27 ASSLLAAFKLNTEAF
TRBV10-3 AISESGSGARGEQF
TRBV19 ASRHTGGAKNIQY
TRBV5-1 ASSTQTVNTEAF
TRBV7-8 ASSRDRISSYNSPLH
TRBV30 AWSVINSGANVLT
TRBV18 ASSPGQGNSPLH